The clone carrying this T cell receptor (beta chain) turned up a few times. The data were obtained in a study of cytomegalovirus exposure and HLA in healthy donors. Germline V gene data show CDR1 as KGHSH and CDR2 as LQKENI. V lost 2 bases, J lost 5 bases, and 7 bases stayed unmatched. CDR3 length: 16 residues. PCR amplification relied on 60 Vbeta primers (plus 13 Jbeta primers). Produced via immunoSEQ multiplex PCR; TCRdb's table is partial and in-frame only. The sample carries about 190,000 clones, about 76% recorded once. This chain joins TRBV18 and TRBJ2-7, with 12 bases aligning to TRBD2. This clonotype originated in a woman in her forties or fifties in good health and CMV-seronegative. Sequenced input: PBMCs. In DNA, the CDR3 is TGTGCCAGCTCACCAGGCGCTAGCGGGGGGGCCGACGAGCAGTACTTC. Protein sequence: CASSPGASGGADEQYF.